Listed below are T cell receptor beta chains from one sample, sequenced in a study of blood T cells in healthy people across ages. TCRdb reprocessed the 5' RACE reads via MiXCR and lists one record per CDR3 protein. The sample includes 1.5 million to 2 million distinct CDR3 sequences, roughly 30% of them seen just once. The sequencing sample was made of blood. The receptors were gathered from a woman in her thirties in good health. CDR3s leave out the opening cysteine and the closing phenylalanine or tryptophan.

cdr3_aa: ASTVRGVFWSYEQY
v_call: TRBV19

cdr3_aa: SAIADTQY
v_call: TRBV20-1

cdr3_aa: ASSLAGLAGASYNEQF
v_call: TRBV7-8

cdr3_aa: ASSEALGSGGLYNEQF
v_call: TRBV2

cdr3_aa: ASSLDKPPYEQY
v_call: TRBV11-1

cdr3_aa: STPSGGATDTQY
v_call: TRBV20-1

cdr3_aa: ASRSAGTNNEQF
v_call: TRBV6-5

cdr3_aa: ASSLRQVNYEQY
v_call: TRBV6-1

cdr3_aa: TSRKREGREQF
v_call: TRBV2

cdr3_aa: ASSELDREDEKLF
v_call: TRBV25-1

cdr3_aa: ASSRLLSSYEQY
v_call: TRBV7-2

cdr3_aa: ASSADGLTLMGYT
v_call: TRBV5-5

cdr3_aa: ASSYPGAYGYT
v_call: TRBV6-2/TRBV6-3

cdr3_aa: SASLGQGAATAF
v_call: TRBV20-1

cdr3_aa: ASSASGQPRNIQY
v_call: TRBV6-1

cdr3_aa: ASSLRTATQETQY
v_call: TRBV5-5

cdr3_aa: SAKRSYEQY
v_call: TRBV20-1

cdr3_aa: ASSLNGAKKETQY
v_call: TRBV7-2

cdr3_aa: ASSRMAGQRQETQY
v_call: TRBV3-1

cdr3_aa: ASSSAGGAYNEQF
v_call: TRBV12-3/TRBV12-4

cdr3_aa: ATKNRDSYEQY
v_call: TRBV2

cdr3_aa: ASRSESETQY
v_call: TRBV10-3